This record covers a single T cell receptor beta chain. The source of the sample is a study of CD8 T cells in Susac syndrome. An amount of RNA that ranged from roughly 0.45 to 1 ug was reverse transcribed with random hexamers. In TCRdb, the immunoSEQ multiplex PCR reads were re-called with MiXCR into one record per CDR3 protein. The sample lists about 130,000 distinct CDR3 sequences; over 75% were seen once. The germline CDR1 and CDR2 sequences are SGHVS and FQNEAQ. Trimming removed 6 bases from V and 4 bases from J; junction bases left unmatched: 6. This CDR3 has 15 amino acids. This sequence joins TRBV7-8 and TRBJ2-1; TRBD2 aligns across 10 bases. The TCR originated in a human donor with multiple sclerosis. The specimen was CD8+ T cells from PBMCs. Here the CDR3 reads CASSPLAGEYNEQFF. The CDR3 nucleotides read TGTGCCAGCAGTCCTCTAGCGGGAGAGTACAATGAGCAGTTCTTC.